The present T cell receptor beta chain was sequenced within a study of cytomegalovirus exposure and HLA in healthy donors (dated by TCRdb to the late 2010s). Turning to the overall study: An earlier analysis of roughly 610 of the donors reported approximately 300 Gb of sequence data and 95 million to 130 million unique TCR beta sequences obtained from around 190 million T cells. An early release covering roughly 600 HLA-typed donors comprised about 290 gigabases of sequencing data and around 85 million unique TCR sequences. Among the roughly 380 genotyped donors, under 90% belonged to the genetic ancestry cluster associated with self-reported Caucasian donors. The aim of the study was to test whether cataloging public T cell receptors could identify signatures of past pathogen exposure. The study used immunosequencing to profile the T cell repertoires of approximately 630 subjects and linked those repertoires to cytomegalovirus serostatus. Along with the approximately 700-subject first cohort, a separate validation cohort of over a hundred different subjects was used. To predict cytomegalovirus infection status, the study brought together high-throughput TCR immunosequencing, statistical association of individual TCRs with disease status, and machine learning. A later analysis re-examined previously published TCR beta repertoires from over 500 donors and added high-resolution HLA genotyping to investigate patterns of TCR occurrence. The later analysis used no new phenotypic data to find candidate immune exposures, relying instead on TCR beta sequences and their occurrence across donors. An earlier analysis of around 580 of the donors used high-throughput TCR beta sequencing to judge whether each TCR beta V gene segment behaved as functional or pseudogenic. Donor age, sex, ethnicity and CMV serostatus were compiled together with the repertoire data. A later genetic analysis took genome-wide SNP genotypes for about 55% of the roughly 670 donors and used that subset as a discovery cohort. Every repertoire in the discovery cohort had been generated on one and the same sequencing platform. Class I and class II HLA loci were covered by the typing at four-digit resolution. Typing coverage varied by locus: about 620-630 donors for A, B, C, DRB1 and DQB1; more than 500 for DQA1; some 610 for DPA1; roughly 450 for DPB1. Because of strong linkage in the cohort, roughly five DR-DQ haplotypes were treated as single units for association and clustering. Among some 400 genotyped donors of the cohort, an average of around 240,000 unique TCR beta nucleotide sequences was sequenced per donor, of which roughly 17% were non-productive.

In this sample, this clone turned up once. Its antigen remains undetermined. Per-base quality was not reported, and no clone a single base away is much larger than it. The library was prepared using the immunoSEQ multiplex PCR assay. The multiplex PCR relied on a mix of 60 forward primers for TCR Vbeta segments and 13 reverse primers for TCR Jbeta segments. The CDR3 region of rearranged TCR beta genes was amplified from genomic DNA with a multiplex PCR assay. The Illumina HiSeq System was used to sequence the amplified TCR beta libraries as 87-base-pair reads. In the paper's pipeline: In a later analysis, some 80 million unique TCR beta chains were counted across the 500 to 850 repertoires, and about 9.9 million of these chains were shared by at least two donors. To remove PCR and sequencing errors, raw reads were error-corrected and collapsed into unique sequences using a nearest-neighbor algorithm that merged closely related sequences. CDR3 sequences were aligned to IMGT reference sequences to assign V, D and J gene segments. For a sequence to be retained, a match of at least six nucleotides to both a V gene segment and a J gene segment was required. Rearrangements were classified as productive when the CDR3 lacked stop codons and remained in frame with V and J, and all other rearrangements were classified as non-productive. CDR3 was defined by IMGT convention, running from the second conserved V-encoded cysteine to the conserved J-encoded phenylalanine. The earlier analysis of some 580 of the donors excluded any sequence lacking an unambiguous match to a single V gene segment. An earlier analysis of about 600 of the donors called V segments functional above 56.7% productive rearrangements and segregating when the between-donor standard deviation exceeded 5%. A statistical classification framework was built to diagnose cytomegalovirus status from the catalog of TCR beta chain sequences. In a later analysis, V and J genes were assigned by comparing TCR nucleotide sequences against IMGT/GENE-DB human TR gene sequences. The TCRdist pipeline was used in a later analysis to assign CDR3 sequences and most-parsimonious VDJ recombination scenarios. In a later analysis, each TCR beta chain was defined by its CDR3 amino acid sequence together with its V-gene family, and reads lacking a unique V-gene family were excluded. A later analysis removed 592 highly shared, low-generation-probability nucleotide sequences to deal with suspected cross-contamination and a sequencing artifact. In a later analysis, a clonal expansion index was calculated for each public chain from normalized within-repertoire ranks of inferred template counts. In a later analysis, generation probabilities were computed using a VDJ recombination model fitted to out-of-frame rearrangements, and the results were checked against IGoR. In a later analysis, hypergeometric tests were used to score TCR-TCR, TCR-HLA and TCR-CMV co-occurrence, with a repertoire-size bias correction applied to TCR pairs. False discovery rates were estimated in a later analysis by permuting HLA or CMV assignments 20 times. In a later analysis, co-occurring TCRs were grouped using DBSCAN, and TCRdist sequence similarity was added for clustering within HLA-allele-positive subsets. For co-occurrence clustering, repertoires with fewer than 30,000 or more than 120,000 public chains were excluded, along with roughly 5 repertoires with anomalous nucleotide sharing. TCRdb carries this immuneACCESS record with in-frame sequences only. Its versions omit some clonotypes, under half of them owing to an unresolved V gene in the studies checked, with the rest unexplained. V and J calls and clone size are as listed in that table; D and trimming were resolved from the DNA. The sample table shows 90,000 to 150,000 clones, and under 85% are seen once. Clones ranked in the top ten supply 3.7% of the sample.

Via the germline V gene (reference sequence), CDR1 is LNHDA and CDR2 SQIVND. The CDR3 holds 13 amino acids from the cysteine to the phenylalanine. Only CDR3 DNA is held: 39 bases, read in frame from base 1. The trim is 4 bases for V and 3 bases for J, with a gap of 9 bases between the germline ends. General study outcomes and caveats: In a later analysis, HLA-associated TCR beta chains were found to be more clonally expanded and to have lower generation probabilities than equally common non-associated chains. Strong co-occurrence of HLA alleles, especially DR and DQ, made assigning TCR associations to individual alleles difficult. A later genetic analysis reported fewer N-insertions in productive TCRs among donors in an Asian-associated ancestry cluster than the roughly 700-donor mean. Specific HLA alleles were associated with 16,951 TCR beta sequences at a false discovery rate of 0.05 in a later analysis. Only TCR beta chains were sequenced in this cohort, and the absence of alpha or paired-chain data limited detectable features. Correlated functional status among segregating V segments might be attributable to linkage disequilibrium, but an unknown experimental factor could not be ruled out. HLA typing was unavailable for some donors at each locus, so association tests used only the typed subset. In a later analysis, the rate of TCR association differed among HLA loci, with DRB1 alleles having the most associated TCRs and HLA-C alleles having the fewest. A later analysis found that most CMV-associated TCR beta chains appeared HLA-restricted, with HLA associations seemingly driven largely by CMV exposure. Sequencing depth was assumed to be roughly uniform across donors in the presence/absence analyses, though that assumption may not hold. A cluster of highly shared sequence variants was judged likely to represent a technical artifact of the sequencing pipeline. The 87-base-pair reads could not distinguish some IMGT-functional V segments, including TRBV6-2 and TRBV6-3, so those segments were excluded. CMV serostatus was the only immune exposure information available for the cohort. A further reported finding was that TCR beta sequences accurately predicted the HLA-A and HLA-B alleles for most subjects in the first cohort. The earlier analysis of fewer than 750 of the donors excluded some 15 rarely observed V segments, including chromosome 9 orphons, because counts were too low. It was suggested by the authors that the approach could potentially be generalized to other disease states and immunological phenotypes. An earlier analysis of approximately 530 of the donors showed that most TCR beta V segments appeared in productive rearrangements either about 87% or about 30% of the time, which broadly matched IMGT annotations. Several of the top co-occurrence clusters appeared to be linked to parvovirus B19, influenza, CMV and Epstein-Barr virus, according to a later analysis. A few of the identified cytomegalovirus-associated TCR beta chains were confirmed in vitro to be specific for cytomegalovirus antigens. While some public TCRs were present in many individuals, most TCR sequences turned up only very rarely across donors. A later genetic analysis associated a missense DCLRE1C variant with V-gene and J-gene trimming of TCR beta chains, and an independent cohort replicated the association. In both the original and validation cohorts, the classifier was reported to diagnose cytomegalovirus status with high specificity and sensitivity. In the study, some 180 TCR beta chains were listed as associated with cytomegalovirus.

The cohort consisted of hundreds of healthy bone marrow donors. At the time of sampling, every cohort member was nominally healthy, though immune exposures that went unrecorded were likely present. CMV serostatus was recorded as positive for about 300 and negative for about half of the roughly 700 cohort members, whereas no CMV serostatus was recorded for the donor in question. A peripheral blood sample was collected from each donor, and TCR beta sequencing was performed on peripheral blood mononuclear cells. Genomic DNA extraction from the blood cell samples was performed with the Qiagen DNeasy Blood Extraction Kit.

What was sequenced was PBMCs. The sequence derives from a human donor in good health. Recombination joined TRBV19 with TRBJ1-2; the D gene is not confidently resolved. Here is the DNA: TGTGCCAGTAGTAAAGACTTAGACTATGGCTACACCTTC. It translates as CASSKDLDYGYTF.